This T cell receptor beta chain was captured in a study of cytomegalovirus exposure and HLA in healthy donors. Study-level information: Out of 180 million or so T cells, an earlier analysis found 117 million unique TCR beta sequences in total. Notes on the study in general: Data from an earlier analysis indicated that most TCR beta V segments were productive either about 90% or about 30% of the time. When analyzed later, a missense DCLRE1C variant was found to be linked to TCR beta V- and J-gene trimming. Sequencing likely produced, as an artifact, a cluster of highly shared sequence variants.

The PCR contained 60 Vbeta and 13 Jbeta primers. Data came from immunoSEQ multiplex PCR; TCRdb stores just in-frame clones and leaves some out. Of roughly 200,000 clones listed, about 77% are singletons. Germline V gives CDR1 SEHNR, CDR2 FQNEAQ (reference sequence). The CDR3 is 15 residues long. V lost 6 bases and J lost 8, with 22 bases in between. About this clone: What it binds is not known.

The sequence came from a woman in her twenties or thirties in good health and CMV-seropositive. The chain couples TRBV7-9 to TRBJ1-2; TRBD1 is a possible D gene (5 bases). Sequencing was performed on PBMCs. The CDR3 DNA sequence: TGTGCCAGCAGTGCCCGGCGGGGCAGCCCTTGGGGCTACACCTTC. Protein: CASSARRGSPWGYTF.